These T cell receptor beta chains were read from a single sample in a study of blood T cell repertoires in COVID-19. TCRdb's table, derived via immunoSEQ multiplex PCR, lists solely in-frame clones and lacks some. The data contain some 500,000 clones, roughly 88% of them seen just once; the ten biggest clones take up 1.5% to 2%. The source material was PBMCs or T cells enriched from blood (not recorded which). The receptors were sampled from a woman aged 40 to 55 who had recovered from COVID-19. CDR3s include the opening cysteine and the closing phenylalanine or tryptophan. Part of the rows lack a size; the others show once, few, many or a class for expanded clones.

>-|TRBV2|TRBJ2-3
CASKLPGGLTDTQYF
>-|TRBV24-1|TRBJ1-1
CATSDSGQGGTEAFF
>-|TRBV5-1|TRBJ2-7
CASSRGQGVHEQYF
>once|TRBV6-5|TRBJ1-6
CASSYGYYNSPLHF
>-|TRBV14|TRBJ1-1
CASSQDLGTGNTEAFF
>once|TRBV3-1/TRBV3-2|TRBJ2-5
CASSQFLGWEETQYF
>-|TRBV19|TRBJ2-1
CASSQRLLQSYNEQFF
>-|TRBV19|TRBJ2-5
CASGKETQYF
>-|TRBV19|TRBJ1-3
CASNPAKLPGNTIYF
>-|TRBV11-2|TRBJ2-5
CASSHQDRGGQETQYF
>-|TRBV10-2|TRBJ1-2
CASSASGSYTF
>-|TRBV7-8|TRBJ1-4
CASSAGLGEKLFF
>-|TRBV5-4|TRBJ2-5
CASSPSPEKTQYF
>many|TRBV7-9|TRBJ1-1
CASSGLFTGMRNTEAFF
>-|TRBV19|TRBJ1-4
CASSIDPGTEKLFF
>-|TRBV19|TRBJ2-3
CASSISGITDTQYF
>few|TRBV7-2|TRBJ1-2
CASSPQQEVYGYTF
>-|TRBV6-6|TRBJ2-6
CASSHADGMRGANVLTF
>few|TRBV11-2|TRBJ2-7
CASSQEGVSIYEQYF
>few|TRBV19|TRBJ2-1
CARGTGDYNEQFF
>-|TRBV20-1|TRBJ2-1
CSASPGTSKSNEQFF
>-|TRBV5-3|TRBJ2-1
CARSLSLFGLAGFNEQFF
>-|TRBV24-1|TRBJ2-1
CATQLAGDNEQFF
>-|TRBV5-4|TRBJ2-7
CASSQDRGRILPHEQYF
>once|TRBV5-8|TRBJ2-1
CASSLLAGVNKNNEQFF
>-|TRBV19|TRBJ2-5
CASQVQGQETQYF
>-|TRBV15|TRBJ2-7
CATSSALGQGTYEQYF
>-|TRBV6-2/TRBV6-3|TRBJ2-5
CASSYRLAEETQYF
>-|TRBV6-6|TRBJ2-7
CASSYIGGVHPHEQYF
>-|TRBV13|TRBJ2-2
CASSSTSATGELFF
>-|TRBV7-9|TRBJ2-3
CASSRGGGTSTDTQYF
>-|TRBV7-2|TRBJ1-2
CASSYQRTGGVDGYTF
>once|TRBV3-1/TRBV3-2|TRBJ1-5
CPSEGGNQPQHF
>-|TRBV19|TRBJ1-2
CASSIALTGGLDGYTF
>-|TRBV4-1|TRBJ1-3
CASSQGPPQGARGNTIYF
>-|TRBV5-1|TRBJ2-1
CASSQGQGVGGEQFF
>-|TRBV7-2|TRBJ1-1
CASSLISSMNTEAFF
>-|TRBV5-6|TRBJ1-6
CASSPKAGWASPLHF
>-|TRBV9|TRBJ1-1
CASSEGGLANTEAFF
>-|TRBV5-4|TRBJ1-2
CASSFAPGSRGSDGYTF
>-|TRBV7-9|TRBJ2-1
CASSLEIARNEQFF
>-|TRBV21-1|TRBJ1-4
CASSTSGTGRTNEKLFF
>-|TRBV12-3/TRBV12-4|TRBJ2-1
CASRLAGVNEQFF